Following are 16 T cell receptor beta chains from one sample sequenced in a study of cytotoxic CD8 clonotypes in ibrutinib-treated CLL. Clones were read by immunoSEQ multiplex PCR, and TCRdb kept only the in-frame ones, dropping some. The data contain around 310,000 clones, about 77% of them singletons. Sequenced here: PBMCs, sampled before ibrutinib treatment. The receptors originated from a human donor with chronic lymphocytic leukemia.

The chain joins TRBV11-2 to TRBJ2-1; D is unresolved. CDR1 SGHAT and CDR2 FQNNGV come from the germline V gene. The CDR3 extends over 14 amino acids. The V end was cut by 4 bases, the J end by 6 bases, with 13 bases between. The CDR3 here is CASSSWITSNEQFF. CDR3 bases: TGTGCCAGCAGCTCATGGATAACGAGCAATGAGCAGTTCTTC.

This chain joins TRBV16 and TRBJ2-7; TRBD2 aligns across 10 bases. V shed 2 bases and J 11 bases; nucleotides not matched to a gene: 15. This CDR3 contains 16 residues. Germline V gene lookup returns CDR1 KGHSY and CDR2 FQNENV. The CDR3 reads CASSQISASGRSKEYF. The CDR3 DNA sequence: TGTGCCAGCAGCCAAATTAGCGCTAGCGGGAGAAGTAAGGAGTACTTC.

This sequence joins TRBV29-1 and TRBJ2-3; 15 bases match TRBD2. Per the germline V gene, CDR1 is SQVTM and CDR2 is ANQGSEA. The V gene end was trimmed by 3 bases and the J gene end by 0 bases; junction bases not matched to a gene: 7. This CDR3 comprises 18 residues. The CDR3 DNA is TGCAGCGTTGAGGGACTAGCGGGAGGCCTAACTAGCACAGATACGCAGTATTTT. Translated, it gives CSVEGLAGGLTSTDTQYF.

The sample holds one count of this clone. This chain connects TRBV7-9 to TRBJ2-1; D possibly matches TRBD1 or TRBD2 (5 bases each). Per germline, CDR1 SEHNR and CDR2 FQNEAQ (reference sequence). Trimming removed 7 bases from V and 15 bases from J, with 22 bases in between. The CDR3 runs to 13 residues. The CDR3 is CASTQEGKEGPFF. In DNA, the CDR3 is TGTGCCAGCACCCAAGAGGGGAAGGAAGGACCGTTCTTC.

V usage is TRBV2 and J usage is TRBJ1-1, with 7 bases that match TRBD1. The CDR3 spans 14 residues. V dropped 7 bases and J dropped 5; count of bases not matched to a gene: 10. Germline CDR1 and CDR2: SNHLY and FYNNEI. For the CDR3, the DNA is TGTGCCAGCATTTGGACAGGTGCTGTGACTGAAGCTTTCTTT. It encodes CASIWTGAVTEAFF.

This clone has only a few counts. The gene calls are TRBV27 and TRBJ2-3; possible D gene TRBD2, 5 bases. The germline gives CDR1 MNHEY, CDR2 SMNVEV (reference sequence). The CDR3 is 15 amino acids. V lost 2 bases and J 1 base, leaving 10 bases between the germline ends. The CDR3 coding sequence is TGTGCCAGCAGTTTAGAGAGGGCGGGCACAGATACGCAGTATTTT. It codes for CASSLERAGTDTQYF.

The J gene is TRBJ2-7, the V gene TRBV19; D possibly corresponds to TRBD1 (5 bases). Between the trimmed V and J ends, which lost 5 bases and 2 bases, there was a span of 10 bases. This CDR3 is 13 amino acids long. Germline lookup yields CDR1 LNHDA and CDR2 SQIVND (reference sequence). CDR3 coding DNA: TGTGCCAGTAGTTGGGGCAGTGCCTACGAGCAGTACTTC. This gives the protein CASSWGSAYEQYF.

The chain has TRBV19 and TRBJ2-5, with D tentatively TRBD1 or TRBD2 (5 bases each). The CDR3 spans 16 residues. V lost 7 bases and J 3 bases, leaving 21 bases between the germline ends. CDR1 and CDR2 (germline): LNHDA, SQIVND (reference sequence). The CDR3 nucleotides are TGTGCCAGTATGGCCGGGTGGACACGGGACGAAGAGACCCAGTACTTC. It specifies CASMAGWTRDEETQYF. The full variable domain, with the rest looked up from reference TRBV19 and TRBJ2-5, is DGGITQSPKYLFRKEGQNVTLSCEQNLNHDAMYWYRQDPGQGLRLIYYSQIVNDFQKGDIAEGYSVSREKKESFPLTVTSAQKNPTAFYLCASMAGWTRDEETQYFGPGTRLLVL.

The genes are TRBV11-2 and TRBJ2-1; the D is unclear. This CDR3 is 13 amino acids long. Germline V gene lookup returns CDR1 SGHAT and CDR2 FQNNGV. V was shortened by 4 bases and J by 5 bases, with 9 bases between the two germline ends. The DNA of the CDR3 is TGTGCCAGCAGCTCTCTTGGCCACAATGAGCAGTTCTTC. This encodes CASSSLGHNEQFF.

V gene TRBV7-6 combines with J gene TRBJ2-1; 8 positions agree with TRBD1. Germline CDR1 SGHVS, CDR2 FNYEAQ. V shed 8 bases and J 7 bases; nucleotides not matched to a gene: 7. The CDR3 has 13 amino acids. CDR3 amino acids: CASGQGARNEQFF. The CDR3 coding sequence is TGTGCCAGCGGCCAGGGGGCGAGAAATGAGCAGTTCTTC.

V gene TRBV4-3 combines with J gene TRBJ1-2; D perhaps matches TRBD1 (5 bases). V dropped 3 bases and J dropped 5 bases, with 19 bases sitting between them. CDR1 and CDR2 (germline): LGHNA, YSLEER. The CDR3 length is 16 residues. CDR3 in DNA: TGCGCCAGCAGCCAGGTCTTTGAGGCAGGGAATTATGGCTACACCTTC. Amino acid sequence: CASSQVFEAGNYGYTF.

The chain employs TRBV5-1 and TRBJ2-1; 12 positions match TRBD2. The CDR3 sequence is 17 residues long. Trimming removed 7 bases from V and 0 bases from J; junction bases left unmatched: 8. Germline V lookup: CDR1 SGHRS, CDR2 YFSETQ. The CDR3 sequence: CASASGRALSSYNEQFF. The CDR3 DNA is TGCGCCAGCGCTAGCGGGAGGGCATTAAGCTCCTACAATGAGCAGTTCTTC.

The rearrangement links TRBV27 to TRBJ1-2, with D possibly TRBD1 on 6 matching bases. V was cut by 7 bases and J by 4 bases, with 19 bases left in between. This CDR3 contains 15 residues. CDR1 and CDR2 (germline): MNHEY, SMNVEV (reference sequence). DNA for the CDR3: TGTGCCAGCACCGCCGCTCCGGGACACATCTATGGCTACACCTTC. Translating it yields CASTAAPGHIYGYTF.

The J gene is TRBJ1-5, the V gene TRBV28, with unresolved D. Trimming pared 3 bases from V and 6 bases from J, leaving 9 bases between. CDR1 is MDHEN and CDR2 is SYDVKM in the germline V gene. CDR3 length: 13 amino acids. The CDR3 spells CASSLAEGQPQHF. The CDR3 DNA is TGTGCCAGCAGTTTGGCAGAAGGTCAGCCCCAGCATTTT.

The genes are TRBV27 and TRBJ2-3; the match to TRBD2 covers 12 bases. The V gene end was trimmed by 4 bases and the J gene end by 2 bases; junction bases not matched to a gene: 10. Germline loops: CDR1 MNHEY, CDR2 SMNVEV (reference sequence). The CDR3 contains 18 residues. CDR3 amino acids: CASSSDSGLAGNTDTQYF. The CDR3 DNA follows: TGTGCCAGCAGTTCAGACAGTGGACTAGCGGGAAACACAGATACGCAGTATTTT.

The V and J genes are TRBV6-5 and TRBJ2-7; no firm D call. The ends were cut back, 1 base at V and 7 bases at J, with 5 bases in the middle. Looked up from germline, CDR1 is MNHEY and CDR2 is SVGAGI. The CDR3 consists of 11 residues. CDR3 amino acids: CASSYLGEQYF. The CDR3, as DNA: TGTGCCAGCAGTTACTTGGGGGAGCAGTACTTC.